Detailed here is one TCR beta chain. From germline, CDR1 is MNHEY and CDR2 SVGAGI. This CDR3 region has 15 residues. With V trimmed by 4 bases and J by 1 base, 5 bases remained unmatched. These data come from a study of CD8+ T cells in alopecia areata. Background on the study: The protocol delivered tofacitinib for 6 to 18 months, then withdrew it for 6 months.

RNA extraction and reverse transcription yielded cDNA as sequencing template. Using immunoSEQ multiplex PCR, the repertoire was profiled, and TCRdb retains in-frame clones only, with some absent. The sample has about 250,000 clones; about 68% are singletons. V usage is TRBV6-5 and J usage is TRBJ2-3; 7 bases match TRBD1. The material was CD4+ T cells sorted from blood, obtained at week 0. This clonotype was obtained from a human donor with alopecia areata. CDR3 region: CASSLTGAGTDTQYF. The CDR3 DNA is TGTGCCAGCAGTTTAACAGGGGCAGGCACAGATACGCAGTATTTT.